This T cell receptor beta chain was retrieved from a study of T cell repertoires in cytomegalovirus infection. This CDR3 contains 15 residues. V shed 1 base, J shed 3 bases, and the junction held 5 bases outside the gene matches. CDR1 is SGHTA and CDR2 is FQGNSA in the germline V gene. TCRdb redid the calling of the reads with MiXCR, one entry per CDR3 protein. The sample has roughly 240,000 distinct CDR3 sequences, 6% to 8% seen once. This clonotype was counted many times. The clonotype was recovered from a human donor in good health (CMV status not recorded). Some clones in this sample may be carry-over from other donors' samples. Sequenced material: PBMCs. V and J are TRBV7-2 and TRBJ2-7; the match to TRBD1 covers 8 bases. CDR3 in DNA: TGTGCCAGCAGCTTAGAAACAGGGGGTTACTACGAGCAGTACTTC. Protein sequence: CASSLETGGYYEQYF.